The subject of this entry is one T cell receptor beta chain. Trimming cost V 0 bases and J 2 bases, with 8 bases left between them. CDR1 and CDR2 from the germline V gene are LNHNV and YYDKDF (reference sequence). This CDR3 is 15 amino acids long. These data are taken from a study of T cell responses to AZD1222 COVID-19 vaccine. This table comes from immunoSEQ multiplex PCR, and its TCRdb copy is limited to in-frame clones, with some not included. The sample has approximately 190,000 clones, approximately 92% seen once; the top ten hold roughly 1.3%. The chain uses TRBV15 and TRBJ2-1; unclear D gene. Sequencing used peripheral blood, obtained on day 0 of AZD1222 vaccination. This sequence was found in an adult in good health. CDR3 nucleotides: TGTGCCACCAGCAGAGAAGACCGGCCCTACAATGAGCAGTTCTTC. It encodes CATSREDRPYNEQFF.